The text below deals with one TCR beta chain. Looked up from germline, CDR1 is SEHNR and CDR2 is FQNEAQ (reference sequence). Germline trimming cut 1 base from V and 0 bases from J; bases unmatched to any gene: 6. The CDR3 sequence is 18 residues long. The entry originates in a study of Ad26.COV2.S vaccination and SARS-CoV-2 variants. Sequencing used immunoSEQ multiplex PCR; TCRdb keeps in-frame clones, though not all of them. The sample records roughly 330,000 clones, 90% being singletons. This sample's treatment: around 19 received Ad26.COV2.S at low or high dose, single or two shots; about 5 received placebo; per-sample allocation not given. Day 63 following the first vaccine or placebo injection was when the samples were taken.

This TCR came from a person between 18 and 65 years old who received the Ad26.COV2.S COVID-19 vaccine or a placebo. The sample was peripheral blood, taken in a trial of Ad26.COV2.S vaccine versus placebo. This chain uses TRBV7-9 with TRBJ1-5; 10 bases fit TRBD1. The DNA for the CDR3 is TGTGCCAGCAGCTTAGGGGACAGGGGATTATATAGCAATCAGCCCCAGCATTTT. This translates into CASSLGDRGLYSNQPQHF.